This T cell receptor beta chain was captured by sequencing in a study of intratumoral heterogeneity in liver cancer. The study in broad terms: In the full cohort of 11 to 15 patients, the median age was roughly 58 years and the majority of patients were male. To investigate intratumor heterogeneity, the study integrated RNA-seq, DNA sequencing, TCR-seq and SNP array data drawn from multiple regions of hepatocellular carcinoma specimens. The overall cohort comprised 65 to 75 multiregional samples from approximately 14 HCC patients, with roughly 52 tumoral and around 20 adjacent nontumoral regions. What the study reported, not specific to this receptor: A relatively low patient number and under-sampled tumor-infiltrating lymphocyte representation were acknowledged by the authors as limitations.

On this clone: Its antigen has not been determined. No per-base quality is available; no much larger clone lies one base away.

Using the immunoSEQ assay, the TCR beta chain CDR3 regions were sequenced from genomic DNA. Rearranged VDJ segments were amplified with primers that anneal to V and J segments. Per the original workflow: Clonality and richness metrics were computed with the ImmunoSeq Analyzer software. To find clones with differing abundance between regions, Fisher's exact test was applied together with a beta-binomial method for extra stringency. TCRdb's version of the immuneACCESS table is confined to in-frame rearrangements and falls short of the full clone set. An unresolved V gene accounts for under half of the shortfall where checked; the remainder is of unknown origin. V, J and clone size derive from that table, while D and trimming were established from the DNA sequence. This sample comprises tens of thousands of clones, 73% of them detected only once. Of the sample, approximately 17% is held by the ten largest clones.

Every patient had early-stage hepatocellular carcinoma and went to surgical resection without receiving any prior therapy. The sampled areas showed no macroscopic signs of necrosis or hemorrhage. In two patients, TCR sequencing (ImmunoSeq) was performed on multiple regions. Each frozen resection tissue sample was taken at least 1 cm away from every other sample. Samples labelled N came from nontumoral liver tissue adjacent to the tumor. Genomic DNA was extracted from bulk tissue using the DNeasy blood and tissue kit. This sequence originates from a woman aged 70-85 years with hepatocellular carcinoma. Sequenced here: tumor-adjacent normal tissue, sampled before any cancer treatment.

The sequenced DNA: TGTGCCAGTAGTATGGGACGGAAAGAGACCCAGTACTTC. It codes for CASSMGRKETQYF. The rearranged chain carries TRBV19 and TRBJ2-5; the D segment may tentatively be TRBD1 or TRBD2, each giving 5 matched bases. Sequences LNHDA (CDR1) and SQIVND (CDR2) are obtained from the germline V gene (reference sequence). At the junction V is shortened by 3 bases and J by 3 bases, with 8 bases in between. The CDR3 measures 13 amino acids from cysteine to phenylalanine. Only CDR3 DNA is held: 39 bases, read in frame from base 1.